The next 5 T cell receptor beta chains were all read from a single sample in a study of identical twins. MiXCR was run by TCRdb on the 5' RACE reads, yielding one entry per CDR3 protein. The sample shows some 320,000 distinct CDR3 sequences, roughly 12% of them seen only once. These data were also reused for a study on yellow fever vaccine responses in identical twins.

Sequences were obtained from CD8+ T cells sorted from blood. All receptors derive from a woman under 30 in good health.

This clonotype was counted only a few times. The V call is TRBV20-1, the J call TRBJ2-1, with D maybe TRBD1 (5 bases). Germline V gene data show CDR1 as DFQATT and CDR2 as SNEGSKA (reference sequence). The CDR3 sequence is 17 residues long. The germline V and J ends were trimmed by 0 bases and 8 bases, with 23 bases remaining between them. In DNA, the CDR3 is TGCAGTGCTAGAGATTACCCACGACAGAATTCTTGGGATGAGCAGTTCTTC. It translates to CSARDYPRQNSWDEQFF.

This clonotype was seen a handful of times. The chain has TRBV25-1 and TRBJ2-3, with 9 positions matching TRBD2. V dropped 5 bases and J dropped 2; count of bases not matched to a gene: 14. The CDR3 contains 18 residues. From germline, CDR1 is MGHDK and CDR2 SYGVNS. The DNA of the CDR3 is TGTGCCAGCAGTATTGGTAGCGGGGGCCGTTTTTCCACAGATACGCAGTATTTT. Its translation is CASSIGSGGRFSTDTQYF.

The gene calls are TRBV27 and TRBJ2-7; 14 nucleotides match TRBD2. Germline V lookup: CDR1 MNHEY, CDR2 SMNVEV (reference sequence). V lost 7 bases and J lost 2; bases outside the gene matches: 1. The CDR3 length is 14 residues. Written as DNA, the CDR3 is TGTGCCAGCAAGACTAGCGGGAGGGCCTACGAGCAGTACGTC. Protein product: CASKTSGRAYEQYV.

This clonotype has just a few counts. The chain has TRBV5-1 and TRBJ1-1; D is possibly TRBD1 (5 bases). CDR3 length equals 16 residues. Germline V gene sequence: CDR1 SGHRS, CDR2 YFSETQ. V shed 0 bases and J shed 4 bases, with 16 bases lying between them. For the CDR3, the DNA is TGCGCCAGCAGCTTGGATGTGGCAGGGAGGATCACTGAAGCTTTCTTT. Amino acids: CASSLDVAGRITEAFF.

This clonotype was counted many times. This chain links TRBV12-3 or TRBV12-4 with TRBJ2-7; 9 nucleotides agree with TRBD1. J gave up 3 bases and V 5 bases, and 8 bases lay outside the gene matches. CDR3 length: 15 residues. Written as DNA, the CDR3 is TGTGCCAGCAGTCCGAACAGGGGGCATTTCTACGAGCAGTACTTC. Amino acid sequence: CASSPNRGHFYEQYF.